The table lists the clone carrying this TCR beta chain with a few counts. What it recognizes is unknown. There are 16 residues in the CDR3. V shed 2 bases and J shed 5 bases, with 19 bases lying between them. TCRdb itself ran the 5' RACE reads through MiXCR, one entry per CDR3 protein. The table records 500,000 to 650,000 distinct CDR3 sequences, about 17% of them present only once. This record comes from a study of T cells after yellow fever vaccination. Regarding the study as a whole: Weaker, the secondary response had a peak occurring faster, on day 5 versus 15. CD4 and CD8 compartments shared a small share of clonotypes. Boosting was followed by the reappearance of most primary-vaccination clones (roughly 96% CD4, about 88% CD8).

The sample was PBMCs, taken 5 days after the first yellow fever vaccination. This rearrangement joins TRBV12-3 or TRBV12-4 to TRBJ2-7; a weak D match, TRBD1 (5 bases). This TCR came from a man younger than 35 who received the YFV17D yellow fever vaccine. The CDR3 sequence is CASSLRLGREGNEQYF. The CDR3 DNA follows: TGTGCCAGCAGTTTAAGGTTGGGCAGGGAAGGAAACGAGCAGTACTTC.